This TCR beta chain was captured in a study of identical twins. This clonotype turned up a few times. Germline V gene sequence: CDR1 MDHEN, CDR2 SYDVKM. The trim removed 5 bases at V and 6 bases at J, leaving 8 bases unmatched. This CDR3 region has 15 residues. A universal primer site was added by template switching, and unique molecular identifiers were carried by the cDNA. TCRdb re-analysed the 5' RACE reads in MiXCR, keeping a single row per CDR3 protein. The sample lists 600,000 to 850,000 distinct CDR3 sequences, 15% to 20% occurring once. These records were also assigned to another study, of T cells expressing NK-cell markers.

The specimen was PBMCs. The genes are TRBV28 and TRBJ2-3; TRBD2 matches at 10 bases. This clonotype originated in a young woman in good health. CDR3 bases: TGTGCCAGCAGTAAGACTAGCGGGTCCGGTGATACGCAGTATTTT. Amino acid sequence: CASSKTSGSGDTQYF.